A selection of T cell receptor beta chains follows, all from one sample in a study of blood T cell repertoires in COVID-19. Sequenced by immunoSEQ multiplex PCR; TCRdb stores in-frame clones only, minus some. In the table there are 70,000 or so clones, roughly 84% of which are singletons. Sequenced material: peripheral blood. The receptors originated from an elderly woman with active or convalescent COVID-19. Each CDR3 is given with its conserved first and last residue. D genes are given only for firm matches. Part of the rows lack a size; the others show once, few, many or a class for expanded clones.

size: .; D: TRBD1; J: TRBJ1-1; V: TRBV6-2/TRBV6-3; DNA: TGTGCCAGCAGCCTCGACAGGGAAAGGACTGAAGCTTTCTTT; CDR3: CASSLDRERTEAFF
size: .; D: .; J: TRBJ1-5; V: TRBV3-1/TRBV3-2; DNA: TGTGCCAGCAGCCAGGCGGGGCATCTATCTCAGCCCCAGCATTTT; CDR3: CASSQAGHLSQPQHF
size: .; D: TRBD1; J: TRBJ2-2; V: TRBV3-1/TRBV3-2; DNA: TGTGCCAGCAGCCAAGACAACGACAGGGATTTAACGAACACCGGGGAGCTGTTTTTT; CDR3: CASSQDNDRDLTNTGELFF
size: .; D: .; J: TRBJ2-5; V: TRBV20-1; DNA: TGCAGTGAAGGGCGGCCGGGGGTCCAGTACTTC; CDR3: CSEGRPGVQYF
size: .; D: TRBD2; J: TRBJ2-3; V: TRBV9; DNA: TGTGCCAGCAGCCCCAAAGTAGCGGGGATCCAGGATACGCAGTATTTT; CDR3: CASSPKVAGIQDTQYF
size: .; D: .; J: TRBJ1-6; V: TRBV5-6; DNA: TGTGCCAGCAGCTTGGACAGGTTTAATTCACCCCTCCACTTT; CDR3: CASSLDRFNSPLHF
size: .; D: .; J: TRBJ1-1; V: TRBV4-3; DNA: TGCGCCAGCAGCCAAGATTTCAGGGAAGCTTTCTTT; CDR3: CASSQDFREAFF
size: .; D: .; J: TRBJ2-2; V: TRBV15; DNA: TGTGCCACCAGCAGAGGAGTGAACACCGGGGAGCTGTTTTTT; CDR3: CATSRGVNTGELFF
size: .; D: TRBD1; J: TRBJ2-1; V: TRBV27; DNA: TGTGCCAGCAGTTTACCCGGGCAGGGGGCCTACAATGAGCAGTTCTTC; CDR3: CASSLPGQGAYNEQFF
size: .; D: TRBD1; J: TRBJ1-6; V: TRBV7-2; DNA: TGTGCCAGCAGCTTAAGACCGATCGGACAGGATAATTCACCCCTCCACTTT; CDR3: CASSLRPIGQDNSPLHF
size: .; D: .; J: TRBJ2-2; V: TRBV19; DNA: TGTGCCAGTACAGTGGACAGGAACACCGGGGAGCTGTTTTTT; CDR3: CASTVDRNTGELFF
size: once; D: TRBD1; J: TRBJ2-3; V: TRBV11-3; DNA: TGTGCCAGCAGTTTAGGACAGGGGACGCAGTATTTT; CDR3: CASSLGQGTQYF
size: once; D: .; J: TRBJ1-3; V: TRBV6-5; DNA: TGTGCCAGCAGGTCAGGGTCAGGCTCTGGAAACACCATATATTTT; CDR3: CASRSGSGSGNTIYF